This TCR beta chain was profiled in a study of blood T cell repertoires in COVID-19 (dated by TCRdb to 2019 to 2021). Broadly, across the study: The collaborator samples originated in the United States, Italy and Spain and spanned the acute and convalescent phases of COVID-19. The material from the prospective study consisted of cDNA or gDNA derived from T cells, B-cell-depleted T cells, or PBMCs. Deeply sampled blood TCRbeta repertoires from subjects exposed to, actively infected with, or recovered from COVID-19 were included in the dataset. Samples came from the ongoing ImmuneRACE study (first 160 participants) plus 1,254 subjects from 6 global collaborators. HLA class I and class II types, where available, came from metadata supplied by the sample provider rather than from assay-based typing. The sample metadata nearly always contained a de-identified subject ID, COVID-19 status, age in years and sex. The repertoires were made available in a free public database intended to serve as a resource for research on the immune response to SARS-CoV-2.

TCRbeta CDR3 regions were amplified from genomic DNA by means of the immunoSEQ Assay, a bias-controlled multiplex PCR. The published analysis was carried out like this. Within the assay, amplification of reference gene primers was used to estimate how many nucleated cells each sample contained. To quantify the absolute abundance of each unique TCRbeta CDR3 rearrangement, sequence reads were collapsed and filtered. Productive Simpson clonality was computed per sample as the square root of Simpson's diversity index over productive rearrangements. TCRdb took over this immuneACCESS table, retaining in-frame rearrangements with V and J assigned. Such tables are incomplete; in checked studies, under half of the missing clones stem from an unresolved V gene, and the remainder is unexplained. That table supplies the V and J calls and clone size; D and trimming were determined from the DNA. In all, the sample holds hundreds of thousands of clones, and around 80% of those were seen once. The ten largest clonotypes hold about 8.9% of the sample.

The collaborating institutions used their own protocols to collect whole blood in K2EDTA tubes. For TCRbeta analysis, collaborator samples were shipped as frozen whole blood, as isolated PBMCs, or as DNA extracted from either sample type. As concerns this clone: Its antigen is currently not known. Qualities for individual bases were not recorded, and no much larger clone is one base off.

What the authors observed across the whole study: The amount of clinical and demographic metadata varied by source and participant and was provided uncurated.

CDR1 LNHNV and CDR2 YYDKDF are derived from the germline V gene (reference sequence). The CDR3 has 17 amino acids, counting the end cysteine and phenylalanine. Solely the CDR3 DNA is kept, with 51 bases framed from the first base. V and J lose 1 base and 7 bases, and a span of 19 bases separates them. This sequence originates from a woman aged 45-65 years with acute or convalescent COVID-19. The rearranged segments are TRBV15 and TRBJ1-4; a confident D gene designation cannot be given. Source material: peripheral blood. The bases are TGTGCCACCAGCAGAGCTCCTATTATCCCCACGTTTGAAAAACTGTTTTTT. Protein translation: CATSRAPIIPTFEKLFF.